This TCR beta chain stems from a study of blood T cell repertoires in COVID-19. Study in general: Samples representing acute and convalescent COVID-19 were sourced from the United States, Italy and Spain. From T cells, B-cell-depleted T cells, or PBMCs came the material, which was cDNA or gDNA.

How the authors handled the data: Nucleated cell number was recorded as an estimate derived from reference gene primer amplification. TCRdb keeps only in-frame clones here, not all; method: immunoSEQ multiplex PCR. V, J and clone size were drawn from that table, and D and trimming were deduced from the DNA. Among a few hundred thousand clones listed, 75% to 90% were seen once. The sequencing input was peripheral blood. The TCR sequence derives from a woman aged 25 to 39 with active or convalescent COVID-19.

The CDR3 sequence is CASSRALLGQGTTYEQYF. The CDR3 DNA follows: TGCGCCAGCAGCCGGGCCCTGTTAGGACAGGGTACTACCTACGAGCAGTACTTC. The rearrangement joins TRBV4-3 to TRBJ2-7; 8 nucleotides agree with TRBD1. The CDR3 runs 18 residues. Germline V CDR1 and CDR2: LGHNA, YSLEER. With 4 bases clipped from V and 2 bases from J, the junction kept 16 bases outside the gene matches.